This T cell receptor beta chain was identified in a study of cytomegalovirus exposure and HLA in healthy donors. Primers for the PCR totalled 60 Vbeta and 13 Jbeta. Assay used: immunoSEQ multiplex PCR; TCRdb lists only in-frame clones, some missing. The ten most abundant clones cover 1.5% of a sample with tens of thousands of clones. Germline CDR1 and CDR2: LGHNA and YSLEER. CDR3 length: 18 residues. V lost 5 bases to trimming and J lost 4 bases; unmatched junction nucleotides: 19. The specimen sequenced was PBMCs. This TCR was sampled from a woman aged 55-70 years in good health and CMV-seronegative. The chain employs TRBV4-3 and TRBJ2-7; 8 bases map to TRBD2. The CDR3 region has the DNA TGCGCCAGCAGCTATTCTAGAATCGGTCGGGAGGGTGGTTACGAGCAGTACTTC. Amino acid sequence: CASSYSRIGREGGYEQYF.